This is a list of T cell receptor beta chains from one sample in a study of blood T cells in healthy people across ages. Each CDR3 protein gets one entry after TCRdb re-called the 5' RACE reads with MiXCR. This table holds about 1.8 million distinct CDR3 sequences, about 50% found once. Source material: blood. The receptors derive from a woman aged 35 to 49 in good health. CDR3s include the opening cysteine and the closing phenylalanine or tryptophan. The D gene is left open where the match is weak. Only part of the rows carry a size: once, few, many, or a class if the clone is expanded.

clone size: -
J gene: TRBJ2-5
V gene: TRBV29-1
D gene: -
CDR3 DNA: TGCAGCGTTGAACCACTAGTGAGGTTCGACCAAGAGACCCAGTACTTC
CDR3 protein: CSVEPLVRFDQETQYF

clone size: -
J gene: TRBJ2-5
V gene: TRBV7-8
D gene: TRBD2
CDR3 DNA: TGCGCCAGCAGCCCCCAAGGCGGGCTAGCGGGCAACAATGAGCAGTACTTC
CDR3 protein: CASSPQGGLAGNNEQYF

clone size: -
J gene: TRBJ1-5
V gene: TRBV21-1
D gene: -
CDR3 DNA: TGTGCCAGCTCCCCGGCGGGGGGGGTCGGCAATCAGCCCCAGCATTTT
CDR3 protein: CASSPAGGVGNQPQHF

clone size: few
J gene: TRBJ1-2
V gene: TRBV7-2
D gene: TRBD1
CDR3 DNA: TGTGCCAGCAGCTTTAGCATGCTCGGGAGTCAGGGGGCTCGTGGCTACACCTTC
CDR3 protein: CASSFSMLGSQGARGYTF

clone size: few
J gene: TRBJ1-2
V gene: TRBV7-2
D gene: -
CDR3 DNA: TGTGCCAGCAGCTTAAATCGTGGGCAGGGGTATGGCTACACCTTC
CDR3 protein: CASSLNRGQGYGYTF

clone size: -
J gene: TRBJ1-6
V gene: TRBV5-1
D gene: TRBD1
CDR3 DNA: TGCGCCAGCAGCTTGGGGTCAGGGACAGTGCTTACCCTCCACTTT
CDR3 protein: CASSLGSGTVLTLHF

clone size: -
J gene: TRBJ1-6
V gene: TRBV7-9
D gene: -
CDR3 DNA: TGTGCCAGCAGCTTAGCGGCAGGAGGTTCACCCCTCCACTTT
CDR3 protein: CASSLAAGGSPLHF

clone size: many
J gene: TRBJ2-5
V gene: TRBV4-3
D gene: -
CDR3 DNA: TGCGCCAGCAGCCAAGCCCTGGACACCCGGACCCAGTACTTC
CDR3 protein: CASSQALDTRTQYF

clone size: -
J gene: TRBJ2-7
V gene: TRBV12-5
D gene: -
CDR3 DNA: TGTGCTAGTGGTTTGGGTTCCGGTCTCGAGCAGTACTTC
CDR3 protein: CASGLGSGLEQYF

clone size: -
J gene: TRBJ2-4
V gene: TRBV20-1
D gene: -
CDR3 DNA: TGCAGTGGGGGACGGACTTGGGACGGGGAGCAGTACTTC
CDR3 protein: CSGGRTWDGEQYF

clone size: few
J gene: TRBJ1-5
V gene: TRBV6-6
D gene: TRBD1
CDR3 DNA: TGTGCCAGCAGTCCGGATGACAGGGCATCTAAGCCCCAGCATTTT
CDR3 protein: CASSPDDRASKPQHF

clone size: -
J gene: TRBJ2-4
V gene: TRBV29-1
D gene: -
CDR3 DNA: TGCAGTGGACTGCAGTTGGGTGGTCAGTACTTC
CDR3 protein: CSGLQLGGQYF

clone size: once
J gene: TRBJ2-3
V gene: TRBV5-1
D gene: -
CDR3 DNA: TGCGCCAGCAGCTTGTCCCTAACTAGTCCCCTCACAGATACGCAGTATTTT
CDR3 protein: CASSLSLTSPLTDTQYF

clone size: once
J gene: TRBJ1-6
V gene: TRBV6-5
D gene: -
CDR3 DNA: TGTGCCAGCAGTTACTTGGCGCGGCGTCAGGCCGTACGTTTTTCACCCCTCCACTTT
CDR3 protein: CASSYLARRQAVRFSPLHF

clone size: -
J gene: TRBJ2-5
V gene: TRBV4-1
D gene: -
CDR3 DNA: TGCGCCAGCAGCCAAGTGACGGGTCAAAAGACCCAGTACTTC
CDR3 protein: CASSQVTGQKTQYF

clone size: few
J gene: TRBJ1-5
V gene: TRBV7-2
D gene: -
CDR3 DNA: TGTGCCAGCAGCTCGGACAACTTAAGCAATCAGCCCCAGCATTTT
CDR3 protein: CASSSDNLSNQPQHF

clone size: -
J gene: TRBJ1-2
V gene: TRBV6-1
D gene: TRBD1
CDR3 DNA: TGTGCCAGCAGTGAACCCGGGACAGGGGGCCGCGGCTACACCTTC
CDR3 protein: CASSEPGTGGRGYTF

clone size: -
J gene: TRBJ1-2
V gene: TRBV3-1
D gene: TRBD1
CDR3 DNA: TGTGCCAGCAGCCAAGCCGGACAGGGTCGGGGCTACACCTTC
CDR3 protein: CASSQAGQGRGYTF

clone size: -
J gene: TRBJ2-5
V gene: TRBV3-1
D gene: TRBD1
CDR3 DNA: TGTGCCAGCAGCCCATACTTGGGACAGGATCAAGAGACCCAGTACTTC
CDR3 protein: CASSPYLGQDQETQYF

clone size: few
J gene: TRBJ2-7
V gene: TRBV2
D gene: TRBD1
CDR3 DNA: TGTGCCAGCAGGCGGGACAGGGTACGGTCGGAAGGGCCCTACGAGCAGTACTTC
CDR3 protein: CASRRDRVRSEGPYEQYF

clone size: -
J gene: TRBJ1-1
V gene: TRBV3-1
D gene: -
CDR3 DNA: TGTGCCAGCAGCCAGGGGGCTGGGATTGAAGCTTTCTTT
CDR3 protein: CASSQGAGIEAFF

clone size: -
J gene: TRBJ1-4
V gene: TRBV5-1
D gene: -
CDR3 DNA: TGCGCCAGTGCCTCCGGGACGACTGAAAAACTGTTTTTT
CDR3 protein: CASASGTTEKLFF

clone size: -
J gene: TRBJ2-1
V gene: TRBV27
D gene: TRBD2
CDR3 DNA: TGTGCCAGCAGTTTTCCTAGCGGGGTGTTCTTC
CDR3 protein: CASSFPSGVFF

clone size: -
J gene: TRBJ1-6
V gene: TRBV12-3/TRBV12-4
D gene: -
CDR3 DNA: TGTGCCAGCAGTTTAGTAGAGGGCGAAAATTCACCCCTCCACTTT
CDR3 protein: CASSLVEGENSPLHF

clone size: -
J gene: TRBJ2-6
V gene: TRBV4-2
D gene: -
CDR3 DNA: TGTGCCAGCAGTGCAGGGCAGGGAGGCACTGGGGCCAACGTCCTGACTTTC
CDR3 protein: CASSAGQGGTGANVLTF

clone size: few
J gene: TRBJ2-5
V gene: TRBV12-3/TRBV12-4
D gene: -
CDR3 DNA: TGTGCCAGCAGTCCCCCAGGTGGGCAGGGAAGGGAGACCCAGTACTTC
CDR3 protein: CASSPPGGQGRETQYF

clone size: -
J gene: TRBJ2-5
V gene: TRBV7-2
D gene: -
CDR3 DNA: TGTGCCAGCAGCTTGAAGACAACTTGGGGGACCCAGTACTTC
CDR3 protein: CASSLKTTWGTQYF

clone size: -
J gene: TRBJ2-5
V gene: TRBV4-1
D gene: -
CDR3 DNA: TGCGCCAGCAGCCAACGGGACCTCATCCGAGAGACCCAGTACTTC
CDR3 protein: CASSQRDLIRETQYF

clone size: few
J gene: TRBJ2-1
V gene: TRBV7-9
D gene: -
CDR3 DNA: TGTGCCAGCAGCTTATTCGGGGTCAAGAAAGGGAATGAGCAGTTCTTC
CDR3 protein: CASSLFGVKKGNEQFF

clone size: few
J gene: TRBJ1-4
V gene: TRBV3-1
D gene: -
CDR3 DNA: TGTGCCAGGGCACTTAATGAAAAACTGTTTTTT
CDR3 protein: CARALNEKLFF

clone size: -
J gene: TRBJ1-4
V gene: TRBV12-3/TRBV12-4
D gene: TRBD1
CDR3 DNA: TGTGCCAGCAGGAGACAGGGGGCGAGTGAAAAACTGTTTTTT
CDR3 protein: CASRRQGASEKLFF

clone size: few
J gene: TRBJ2-7
V gene: TRBV5-1
D gene: -
CDR3 DNA: TGCGCCAGCAGCTTGGCCCTCGGACAGCCCCCAAGCGAGCAGTACTTC
CDR3 protein: CASSLALGQPPSEQYF

clone size: -
J gene: TRBJ1-5
V gene: TRBV20-1
D gene: TRBD1
CDR3 DNA: TGTAGTGCTAAAGGGACAGTGAATCAGCCCCCGCATTTT
CDR3 protein: CSAKGTVNQPPHF

clone size: -
J gene: TRBJ1-5
V gene: TRBV27
D gene: -
CDR3 DNA: TGTGCCAGCAGTTTTCTGGGGCAGGAGAATCAGCCCCAGCATTTT
CDR3 protein: CASSFLGQENQPQHF

clone size: -
J gene: TRBJ1-2
V gene: TRBV12-3/TRBV12-4
D gene: -
CDR3 DNA: TGTGCCAGCAGCACCGACGGAAACTATGGCTACACCTTC
CDR3 protein: CASSTDGNYGYTF

clone size: -
J gene: TRBJ2-6
V gene: TRBV5-6
D gene: -
CDR3 DNA: TGTGCCAGCAGCGCCGAGAGGGGCTTAGGGGCCAACGTCCTGACTTTC
CDR3 protein: CASSAERGLGANVLTF

clone size: -
J gene: TRBJ1-4
V gene: TRBV4-2
D gene: TRBD1
CDR3 DNA: TGTGCCAGCAGCCCAAGGGGGGCAGGGGGCGGATTGGAATATAATGAAAAACTGTTTTTT
CDR3 protein: CASSPRGAGGGLEYNEKLFF

clone size: -
J gene: TRBJ1-2
V gene: TRBV5-6
D gene: -
CDR3 DNA: TGTGCCAGCAGCTCCCGGGGGCAGCCGGAGGGGTATGGCAACACCTTC
CDR3 protein: CASSSRGQPEGYGNTF

clone size: -
J gene: TRBJ2-4
V gene: TRBV28
D gene: -
CDR3 DNA: TGTGCCAGCAGGGATGGAGGGGTCGCCAAAAACATTCAGTACTTC
CDR3 protein: CASRDGGVAKNIQYF

clone size: few
J gene: TRBJ1-2
V gene: TRBV25-1
D gene: -
CDR3 DNA: TGTGCCAGCAGTGAATCCGGCAGGAATCAATATGGCTACACCTTC
CDR3 protein: CASSESGRNQYGYTF

clone size: -
J gene: TRBJ2-3
V gene: TRBV7-2
D gene: -
CDR3 DNA: TGTGCCAGCAGCCACTTTGGCACAGATACGCAGTATTTT
CDR3 protein: CASSHFGTDTQYF

clone size: -
J gene: TRBJ1-6
V gene: TRBV4-3
D gene: TRBD1
CDR3 DNA: TGCGCCAGCAGCCAAGATGGCAGGGGGAATTCACCCCTCCACTTT
CDR3 protein: CASSQDGRGNSPLHF

clone size: -
J gene: TRBJ2-1
V gene: TRBV20-1
D gene: TRBD1
CDR3 DNA: TGCAGTGCTCGGGACAGGGGAGGGGGTGAGCAGTTCTTC
CDR3 protein: CSARDRGGGEQFF

clone size: few
J gene: TRBJ2-1
V gene: TRBV4-3
D gene: -
CDR3 DNA: TGTGCCAGCAGCCAAGATCCGGGCGGTGAGCAGTTCTTC
CDR3 protein: CASSQDPGGEQFF

clone size: few
J gene: TRBJ2-4
V gene: TRBV28
D gene: -
CDR3 DNA: TGTGCCAGCAGTTCCGGGACTCGGGGGCAGTACTTC
CDR3 protein: CASSSGTRGQYF

clone size: -
J gene: TRBJ2-7
V gene: TRBV14
D gene: TRBD2
CDR3 DNA: TGTGCCAGCAGCCAAGATCTCCCGACTAGCGGGGACGAGCAGTACTTC
CDR3 protein: CASSQDLPTSGDEQYF

clone size: -
J gene: TRBJ2-3
V gene: TRBV6-5
D gene: -
CDR3 DNA: TGTGCCAGCAGTTACGGCGGCAACCCTAGCACAGATACGCAGTATTTT
CDR3 protein: CASSYGGNPSTDTQYF

clone size: -
J gene: TRBJ2-7
V gene: TRBV28
D gene: -
CDR3 DNA: TGTGCCAGCAGTTTAGGAGGGGCGTGGGTCTACGAGCAGTACTTC
CDR3 protein: CASSLGGAWVYEQYF

clone size: -
J gene: TRBJ2-5
V gene: TRBV28
D gene: -
CDR3 DNA: TGTGCCACCCGAACAACACAAGAGACCCAGTACTTC
CDR3 protein: CATRTTQETQYF

clone size: few
J gene: TRBJ2-1
V gene: TRBV6-5
D gene: -
CDR3 DNA: TGTGCCAGCAGTGCCGGGACACCTAATGAGCAGTTCTTC
CDR3 protein: CASSAGTPNEQFF

clone size: -
J gene: TRBJ1-2
V gene: TRBV20-1
D gene: -
CDR3 DNA: TGCAGTGCTAGAGGCCAAGATGGTTACACCTTC
CDR3 protein: CSARGQDGYTF

clone size: -
J gene: TRBJ2-1
V gene: TRBV4-1
D gene: -
CDR3 DNA: TGCGCCAGCAGCAAGACAGAGCGGGTGAGTGAGCAGTTCTTC
CDR3 protein: CASSKTERVSEQFF

clone size: -
J gene: TRBJ2-7
V gene: TRBV6-2/TRBV6-3
D gene: -
CDR3 DNA: TGTGCCAGCAGAGCTAACGGGGGACCGTACGAGCAGTACTTC
CDR3 protein: CASRANGGPYEQYF

clone size: -
J gene: TRBJ1-6
V gene: TRBV6-1
D gene: -
CDR3 DNA: TGTGCCAGCAGTGATCAGGGCGGGAGTAATTCACCCCTCCACTTT
CDR3 protein: CASSDQGGSNSPLHF